What follows are 8 T cell receptor beta chains derived from one specimen sequenced in a study of blood T cell repertoires in COVID-19 (dated by TCRdb to 2019 to 2021). The library was prepared using the immunoSEQ multiplex PCR assay. Imported from immuneACCESS, the table was reduced by TCRdb to in-frame sequences with V and J called. These copies leave out some clones; in studies compared against another copy, an unresolved V gene accounts for under half, and the cause of the remainder is not known. The sample contains roughly 76,000 clones, roughly 74% of them found a single time. Of the sample, roughly 16% is held by the ten largest clones. The source material was peripheral blood. Every receptor here comes from a human donor in a cohort sampled during active COVID-19.

V usage is TRBV27 and J usage is TRBJ1-5; D is unresolved. CDR3 length: 16 amino acids. Between the trimmed V and J ends, which lost 2 bases and 0 bases, there was a span of 11 bases. CDR1 is MNHEY, CDR2 SMNVEV, per germline (reference sequence). CDR3 coding DNA: TGTGCCAGCAGTTTAACCCCAGGTGATAGCAATCAGCCCCAGCATTTT. Translation gives CASSLTPGDSNQPQHF.

The chain employs TRBV20-1 and TRBJ1-1, with D tentatively TRBD1 (6 bases). The CDR3 length is 11 residues. Per germline, CDR1 DFQATT and CDR2 SNEGSKA (reference sequence). The V end was cut by 5 bases, the J end by 11 bases, with 15 bases between. CDR3: CSAVQGRWAFF. CDR3 DNA sequence: TGCAGTGCTGTCCAGGGGCGCTGGGCTTTCTTT.

J is TRBJ2-6 and V is TRBV5-1; TRBD1 matches 10 bases. Germline-derived CDR1 and CDR2 are SGHRS and YFSETQ. The V and J ends lost 4 bases and 0 bases, in that order; junction bases with no gene match: 4. This CDR3 comprises 17 residues. CDR3 residues: CASSPGDRGSGANVLTF. The CDR3 DNA is TGCGCCAGCAGCCCCGGGGACAGGGGCTCTGGGGCCAACGTCCTGACTTTC.

This chain connects TRBV4-3 to TRBJ2-7; TRBD2 agrees at 10 bases. This CDR3 is 17 amino acids long. The germline CDR1 and CDR2 sequences are LGHNA and YSLEER. V dropped 1 base and J dropped 0; count of bases not matched to a gene: 6. The CDR3 sequence is CASSQGLTSGISYEQYF. The CDR3 DNA sequence: TGCGCCAGCAGCCAAGGTCTCACTAGCGGGATCTCCTACGAGCAGTACTTC.

The chain recombines TRBV27 with TRBJ2-2; 7 bases align to TRBD1. Germline V CDR1 and CDR2: MNHEY, SMNVEV (reference sequence). The CDR3 runs 15 residues. The junction had 3 bases not matched to a gene; V was cut back by 2 bases and J by 3 bases. CDR3 sequence reads: CASSLGRGYTGELFF. The DNA for the CDR3 is TGTGCCAGCAGTTTAGGCAGGGGGTACACCGGGGAGCTGTTTTTT.

The chain carries TRBV7-9 and TRBJ1-1; tentative D call: TRBD1 (5 bases). This CDR3 comprises 13 residues. Germline assignment: CDR1 SEHNR and CDR2 FQNEAQ (reference sequence). Trimming pared 6 bases from V and 1 base from J, leaving 9 bases between. As DNA, the CDR3 is TGTGCCAGCAGACTCGACAGGAACACTGAAGCTTTCTTT. Its translation: CASRLDRNTEAFF.

This clone came up a few times. The J gene is TRBJ1-6, the V gene TRBV6-5, with 9 positions matching TRBD1. CDR3 size: 15 residues. The junction had 5 bases not matched to a gene; V was cut back by 2 bases and J by 9 bases. In germline, CDR1 is MNHEY, CDR2 SVGAGI. The DNA of the CDR3 is TGTGCCAGCAGTTACCTTGACAGGGGGACTTCACCCCTCCACTTT. This translates into CASSYLDRGTSPLHF.

Note on this clone: At one of its ends the junction is not consistent with the germline gene, which may arise from a read error. The V call is TRBV10-3, the J call TRBJ2-7; 11 bases are shared with TRBD2. Per germline, CDR1 ENHRY and CDR2 SYGVKD. This CDR3 is built from 12 residues. For the CDR3, the DNA is TGTGCCATCAGGCCTAGCGGGGGGATCAGGGACTTC. Its protein is CAIRPSGGIRDF.